Listed here are 22 T cell receptor beta chains from one sample, sequenced in a study of T cells in localized non-small cell lung cancer. Assay used: immunoSEQ multiplex PCR; TCRdb lists only in-frame clones, some missing. The sample records some 64,000 clones, 75% to 90% being singletons. The sample in question was peripheral blood, obtained before any cancer treatment. The receptors originated from a woman aged 35-75 years with stage I lung adenocarcinoma.

The chain joins TRBV28 to TRBJ2-3; D call uncertain. Germline V gene sequence: CDR1 MDHEN, CDR2 SYDVKM. The CDR3 sequence is 10 residues long. V dropped 2 bases and J dropped 6 bases, with 0 bases sitting between them. The CDR3 reads CASSLDTQYF. The CDR3 DNA reads as TGTGCCAGCAGTTTAGATACGCAGTATTTT.

In its sample, this clone was seen once. CDR3 sequence: CASSPPGSRGEAFF. CDR3 nucleotides: TGTGCCAGCTCACCACCAGGGAGTAGGGGGGAAGCTTTCTTT. V and J are TRBV18 and TRBJ1-1, with a possible D match to TRBD1 (6 bases). The CDR3 has 14 amino acids. The V end lost 0 bases, the J end lost 8 bases, and 13 bases lay between the germline ends. CDR1 and CDR2 (germline): KGHSH, LQKENI.

V and J are TRBV6-1 and TRBJ1-5; D not certain. Germline V gene sequence: CDR1 MNHNS, CDR2 SASEGT. Trimming cost V 3 bases and J 11 bases, with 17 bases left between them. The CDR3 length is 14 residues. CDR3 in DNA: TGTGCCAGCAGTGACACTACACTGCTATCAGCCCAGCATTTT. This encodes CASSDTTLLSAQHF.

The V gene is TRBV7-9, the J gene TRBJ2-3; D is undetermined. From germline, CDR1 is SEHNR and CDR2 FQNEAQ (reference sequence). V was trimmed by 6 bases and J by 1 base, leaving 14 bases between them. The CDR3 has 15 residues. The CDR3 nucleotides are TGTGCCAGCAGAGCTACGGCTTGGGGCACAGATACGCAGTATTTT. This codes for CASRATAWGTDTQYF.

This rearrangement joins TRBV11-1 to TRBJ2-1, with 8 bases lining up with TRBD2. This CDR3 is built from 16 residues. Germline CDR1 SGHAT, CDR2 FQDESV (reference sequence). The V gene end was trimmed by 1 base and the J gene end by 4 bases; junction bases not matched to a gene: 6. This CDR3 reads CASSLGSAGGYNEQFF. As DNA, the CDR3 is TGTGCCAGCAGCTTAGGATCCGCGGGGGGATACAATGAGCAGTTCTTC.

The chain is built from TRBV5-1 and TRBJ2-5, with TRBD1 matching 10 bases. V gave up 0 bases and J gave up 5 bases; unmatched junction bases: 10. From germline, CDR1 is SGHRS and CDR2 YFSETQ. This CDR3 contains 17 residues. CDR3: CASSLGPGQGIRETQYF. The CDR3, as DNA: TGCGCCAGCAGCTTGGGACCGGGACAGGGGATTCGGGAGACCCAGTACTTC.

As to this clone: One junction end does not reproduce the germline sequence, and a read error may be involved. Other DNA sequences from this sample encode an identical CDR3 as well. The chain joins TRBV6-1 to TRBJ2-6; D is uncertain. The germline gives CDR1 MNHNS, CDR2 SASEGT. The CDR3 is 15 residues long. The CDR3 nucleotides read TGCGCCAGCCTCCTTTCAGGTTCTGGGGCCAACGTCCTGACTTTC. Its protein product is CASLLSGSGANVLTF.

The chain combines TRBV2 with TRBJ1-3, with D hard to call. Per the germline V gene, CDR1 is SNHLY and CDR2 is FYNNEI. V lost 7 bases and J 4 bases, leaving 2 bases between the germline ends. The CDR3 contains 10 residues. CDR3 sequence (DNA): TGTGCCAGCACCGGAAACACCATATATTTT. This sequence encodes CASTGNTIYF.

The genes are TRBV14 and TRBJ1-1; no reliable D call. Germline V gene sequence: CDR1 SGHDN, CDR2 FVKESK. The germline V and J ends were trimmed by 4 bases and 1 base, with 13 bases remaining between them. The CDR3 is 15 residues long. The CDR3: CASSPPPLTNTEAFF. In nucleotides, the CDR3 is TGTGCCAGCAGCCCCCCACCACTAACGAACACTGAAGCTTTCTTT.

The rearrangement joins TRBV18 to TRBJ1-1; D possibly corresponds to TRBD1 (5 bases). CDR1 and CDR2 from the germline V gene are KGHSH and LQKENI. The CDR3 length is 15 residues. With 3 bases removed from V and 4 bases from J, the gap between germline ends came to 15 bases. CDR3 loop: CASSPGAVLLTEAFF. CDR3 bases: TGTGCCAGCTCACCCGGGGCCGTTCTTCTCACTGAAGCTTTCTTT.

The gene calls are TRBV5-1 and TRBJ2-1; 10 bases agree with TRBD1. Germline CDR1 reads SGHRS; CDR2 reads YFSETQ. This CDR3 comprises 19 residues. V lost 0 bases, J lost 0 bases, and 9 bases stayed unmatched. The CDR3 nucleotides are TGCGCCAGCAGCTTGGTGGGGGGACAGGGGTTAGGCTCCTACAATGAGCAGTTCTTC. Its protein is CASSLVGGQGLGSYNEQFF.

The V call is TRBV5-1, the J call TRBJ2-3; D possibly matches TRBD1 or TRBD2 (7 bases each). The V end lost 9 bases, the J end lost 0 bases, and 11 bases lay between the germline ends. The CDR3 is 13 residues long. Looked up from germline, CDR1 is SGHRS and CDR2 is YFSETQ. The CDR3 DNA follows: TGCGCCACCAGGGGGGGTAGCACAGATACGCAGTATTTT. Translating gives CATRGGSTDTQYF.

The chain couples TRBV7-5 to TRBJ1-1. TRBV7-5 is recorded as a pseudogene. The CDR3 has 17 amino acids. The CDR3 nucleotides read TGTGTCAGAAGCTTTGAAAGGTTGGATGGCGGGAACACTGAAGCTTTCTTT. Amino acid sequence: CVRSFERLDGGNTEAFF.

The chain combines TRBV29-1 with TRBJ1-4, with no clear D. Germline CDR1 SQVTM, CDR2 ANQGSEA. Trimming shortened V by 4 bases and J by 4 bases, and 10 bases separated the two germline ends. The CDR3 has 13 amino acids. The CDR3 protein is CSVAGQVNEKLFF. DNA for the CDR3: TGCAGCGTTGCAGGCCAGGTTAATGAAAAACTGTTTTTT.

This chain links TRBV16 with TRBJ2-1, with 7 bases matching TRBD1. Germline values: CDR1 KGHSY, CDR2 FQNENV. The CDR3 loop spans 15 amino acids. After removal of 4 bases from V and 6 bases from J, the junction contained 9 bases not matched to a gene. CDR3 amino acids: CASSRSVTGPNEQFF. CDR3 sequence (DNA): TGTGCCAGCAGCCGATCCGTGACAGGGCCCAATGAGCAGTTCTTC. Full variable domain (rest looked up from reference TRBV16 and TRBJ2-1): GEEVAQTPKHLVRGEGQKAKLYCAPIKGHSYVFWYQQVLKNEFKFLISFQNENVFDETGMPKERFSAKCLPNSPCSLEIQATKLEDSAVYFCASSRSVTGPNEQFFGPGTRLTVL.

The rearrangement links TRBV19 to TRBJ2-7; D is uncertain. Trimming left V 4 bases short and J 3 bases short, with 10 bases between. Looked up from germline, CDR1 is LNHDA and CDR2 is SQIVND (reference sequence). The CDR3 is 13 amino acids. For the CDR3, the DNA is TGTGCCAGTAGTAGACTCTCGGGCTACGAGCAGTACTTC. This gives the protein CASSRLSGYEQYF.

The chain recombines TRBV19 with TRBJ1-4; D unclear. V lost 5 bases, J lost 3 bases, and 13 bases lay in between. The germline CDR1 and CDR2 sequences are LNHDA and SQIVND (reference sequence). The CDR3 has 15 residues. The DNA for the CDR3 is TGTGCCAGTAGTGTCCAACAGATACCTAATGAAAAACTGTTTTTT. Protein product: CASSVQQIPNEKLFF. Looking up the rest from reference TRBV19 and TRBJ1-4 gives the full variable domain: DGGITQSPKYLFRKEGQNVTLSCEQNLNHDAMYWYRQDPGQGLRLIYYSQIVNDFQKGDIAEGYSVSREKKESFPLTVTSAQKNPTAFYLCASSVQQIPNEKLFFGSGTQLSVL.

This chain joins TRBV5-5 and TRBJ2-1; D is possibly TRBD2 (5 bases). V was trimmed by 3 bases and J by 0 bases, leaving 13 bases between them. Germline V lookup: CDR1 SGHKS, CDR2 YYEKEE (reference sequence). This CDR3 has 16 amino acids. CDR3 in DNA: TGTGCCAGCAGCTCCGGGGATATAAGCTCCTACAATGAGCAGTTCTTC. Its protein is CASSSGDISSYNEQFF.

This sequence joins TRBV19 and TRBJ2-3; TRBD2 matches at 8 bases. V lost 3 bases to trimming and J lost 2 bases; unmatched junction nucleotides: 7. There are 16 residues in the CDR3. Germline CDR1 is LNHDA and CDR2 is SQIVND (reference sequence). Here the CDR3 reads CASSMVLAGFTDTQYF. CDR3 DNA sequence: TGTGCCAGTAGTATGGTATTAGCGGGATTCACAGATACGCAGTATTTT.

This chain links TRBV27 with TRBJ1-1, with D hard to call. With 3 bases removed from V and 4 bases from J, the gap between germline ends came to 9 bases. This CDR3 comprises 13 residues. The germline CDR1 and CDR2 sequences are MNHEY and SMNVEV (reference sequence). The CDR3 here is CASSLPGRTEAFF. CDR3 coding DNA: TGTGCCAGCAGTTTGCCAGGCCGCACTGAAGCTTTCTTT.

V usage is TRBV4-1 and J usage is TRBJ1-1; D is unclear. Germline values: CDR1 MGHRA, CDR2 YSYEKL. Trimming stripped 0 bases from V and 9 bases from J, with 17 bases between. This CDR3 has 15 residues. The CDR3 DNA is TGCGCCAGCAGCCAAGACGTGAGCAATACACTGAAAGCTTTCTTT. It specifies CASSQDVSNTLKAFF.

The J gene is TRBJ2-5, the V gene TRBV29-1; possible D gene TRBD2, 5 bases. Germline values: CDR1 SQVTM, CDR2 ANQGSEA. The CDR3 has 13 residues. V was pared by 5 bases and J by 0 bases, with 10 bases between. The CDR3 nucleotides are TGCAGCGTTACCTCGGACTACCAAGAGACCCAGTACTTC. Encoded protein: CSVTSDYQETQYF.